A single T cell receptor beta chain is shown here with its context. Scientists recovered RNA and DNA together from roughly 20-30 mg of unsorted bulk tissue. The sample belongs to a study of tumor-infiltrating lymphocytes in primary liver carcinoma. TCR beta cDNA came from 400 to 500 ng total RNA, primed with a constant-region primer. Nested multiplex PCR, run for three rounds with slightly modified ARM-PCR, yielded TCR beta libraries. The first two PCR rounds used TRBV1-TRBV30 forward primers with a C-beta reverse primer, nine to eleven cycles each. TCRdb independently ran MiXCR on the multiplex PCR reads; one entry per CDR3 protein. The data hold 100,000 to 150,000 distinct CDR3 sequences, with 55% to 75% observed a single time. The CDR3 runs to 12 residues. Germline CDR1 and CDR2: SQVTM and ANQGSEA. V gave up 6 bases and J gave up 4 bases, with 12 bases separating them.

This clonotype was sampled from a woman aged 55 to 70 with primary liver carcinoma and hepatitis B virus infection. The specimen was liver tumor tissue from sampling region 1. The sample's subset: tumor region T1, superior pole. The rearrangement links TRBV29-1 to TRBJ1-2; D ambiguous. The CDR3 DNA is TGCAGCGTAGGCGGGAATATCTATGGCTACACCTTC. It encodes CSVGGNIYGYTF.